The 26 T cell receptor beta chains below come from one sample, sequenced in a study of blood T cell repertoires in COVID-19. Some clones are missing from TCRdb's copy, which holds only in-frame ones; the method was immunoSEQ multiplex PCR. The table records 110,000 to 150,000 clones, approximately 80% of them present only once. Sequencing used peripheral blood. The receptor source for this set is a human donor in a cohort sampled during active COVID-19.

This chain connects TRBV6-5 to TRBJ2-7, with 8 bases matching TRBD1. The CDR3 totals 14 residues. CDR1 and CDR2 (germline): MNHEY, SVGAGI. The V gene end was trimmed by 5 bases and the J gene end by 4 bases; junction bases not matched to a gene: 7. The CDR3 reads CASSLGTGWYEQYF. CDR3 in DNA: TGTGCCAGCAGTCTGGGGACAGGATGGTACGAGCAGTACTTC.

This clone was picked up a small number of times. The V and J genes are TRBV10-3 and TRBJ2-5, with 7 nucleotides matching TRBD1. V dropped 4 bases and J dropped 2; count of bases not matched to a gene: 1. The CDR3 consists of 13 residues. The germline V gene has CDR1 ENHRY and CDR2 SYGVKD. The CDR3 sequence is CAISGGQQETQYF. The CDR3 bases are TGTGCCATCAGTGGGGGACAGCAAGAGACCCAGTACTTC.

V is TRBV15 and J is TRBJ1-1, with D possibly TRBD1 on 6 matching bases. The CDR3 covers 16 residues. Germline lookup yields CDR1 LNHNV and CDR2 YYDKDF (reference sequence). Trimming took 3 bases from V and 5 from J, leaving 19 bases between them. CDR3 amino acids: CATSSSFITGSTEAFF. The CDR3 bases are TGTGCCACCAGCAGCTCCTTTATAACAGGGAGTACTGAAGCTTTCTTT.

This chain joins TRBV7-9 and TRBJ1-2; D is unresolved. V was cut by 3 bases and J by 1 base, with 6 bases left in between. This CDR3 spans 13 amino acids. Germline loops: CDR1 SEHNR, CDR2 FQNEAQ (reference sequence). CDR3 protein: CASSLALNYGYTF. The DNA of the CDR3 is TGTGCCAGCAGCTTGGCTCTTAACTATGGCTACACCTTC.

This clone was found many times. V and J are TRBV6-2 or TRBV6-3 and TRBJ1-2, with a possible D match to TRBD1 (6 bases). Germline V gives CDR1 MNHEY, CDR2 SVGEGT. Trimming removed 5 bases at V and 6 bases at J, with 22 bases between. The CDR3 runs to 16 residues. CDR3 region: CASSRPSTTGFNGYTF. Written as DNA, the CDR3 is TGTGCCAGCAGTCGGCCATCGACGACAGGTTTTAATGGCTACACCTTC.

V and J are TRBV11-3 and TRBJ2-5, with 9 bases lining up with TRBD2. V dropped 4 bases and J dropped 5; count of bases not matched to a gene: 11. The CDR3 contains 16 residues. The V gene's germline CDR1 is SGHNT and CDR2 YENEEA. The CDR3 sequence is CASSSGGGRARETQYF. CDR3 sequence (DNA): TGTGCCAGCAGCTCTGGTGGCGGGAGGGCCCGTGAGACCCAGTACTTC.

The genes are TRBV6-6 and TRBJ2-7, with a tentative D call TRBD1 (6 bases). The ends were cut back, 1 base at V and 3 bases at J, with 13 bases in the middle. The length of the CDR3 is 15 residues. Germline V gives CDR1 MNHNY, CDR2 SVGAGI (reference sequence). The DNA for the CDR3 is TGTGCCAGCAGTTACTTCGGGACAAAGGACTACGAGCAGTACTTC. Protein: CASSYFGTKDYEQYF.

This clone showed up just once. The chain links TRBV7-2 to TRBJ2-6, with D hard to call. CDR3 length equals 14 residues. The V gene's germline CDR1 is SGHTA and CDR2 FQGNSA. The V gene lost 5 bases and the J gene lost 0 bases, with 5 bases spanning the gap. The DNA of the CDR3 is TGTGCCAGCAGCCCCGGCTCTGGGGCCAACGTCCTGACTTTC. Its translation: CASSPGSGANVLTF.

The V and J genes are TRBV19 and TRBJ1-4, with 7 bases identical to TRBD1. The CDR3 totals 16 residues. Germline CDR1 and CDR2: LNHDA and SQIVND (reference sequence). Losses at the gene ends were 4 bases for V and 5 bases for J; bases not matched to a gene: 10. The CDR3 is CASSTSGGTANEKLFF. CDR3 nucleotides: TGTGCCAGTAGTACGAGTGGTGGGACAGCAAATGAAAAACTGTTTTTT. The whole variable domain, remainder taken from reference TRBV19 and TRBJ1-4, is DGGITQSPKYLFRKEGQNVTLSCEQNLNHDAMYWYRQDPGQGLRLIYYSQIVNDFQKGDIAEGYSVSREKKESFPLTVTSAQKNPTAFYLCASSTSGGTANEKLFFGSGTQLSVL.

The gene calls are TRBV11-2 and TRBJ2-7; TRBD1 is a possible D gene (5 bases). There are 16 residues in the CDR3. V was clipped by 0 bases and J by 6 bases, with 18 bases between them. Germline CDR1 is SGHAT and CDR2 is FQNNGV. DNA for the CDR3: TGTGCCAGCAGCTTAGATATCCAGGGTAATGGTGGCGAGCAGTACTTC. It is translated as CASSLDIQGNGGEQYF.

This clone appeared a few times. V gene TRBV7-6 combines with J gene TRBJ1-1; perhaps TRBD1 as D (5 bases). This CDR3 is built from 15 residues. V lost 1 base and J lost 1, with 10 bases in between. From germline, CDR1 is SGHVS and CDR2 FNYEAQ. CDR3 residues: CASSLGTPRNTEAFF. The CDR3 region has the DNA TGTGCCAGCAGCTTAGGGACACCGAGGAACACTGAAGCTTTCTTT.

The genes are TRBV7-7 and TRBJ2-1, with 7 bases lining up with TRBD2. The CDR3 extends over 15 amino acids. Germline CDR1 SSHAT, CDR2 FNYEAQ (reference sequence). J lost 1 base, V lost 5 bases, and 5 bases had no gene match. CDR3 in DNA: TGTGCCAGCAGCCCAGCTAGCGGTTCCTACAATGAGCAGTTCTTC. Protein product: CASSPASGSYNEQFF. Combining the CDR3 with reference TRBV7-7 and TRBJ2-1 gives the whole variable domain GAGVSQSPRYKVTKRGQDVTLRCDPISSHATLYWYQQALGQGPEFLTYFNYEAQPDKSGLPSDRFSAERPEGSISTLTIQRTEQRDSAMYRCASSPASGSYNEQFFGPGTRLTVL.

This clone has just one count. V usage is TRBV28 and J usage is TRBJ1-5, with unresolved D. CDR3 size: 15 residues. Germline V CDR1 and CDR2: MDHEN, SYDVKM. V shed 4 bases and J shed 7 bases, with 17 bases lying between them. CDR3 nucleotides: TGTGCCAGCAGTTCTGCGGGCCAATCCGTCCAGCCCCAGCATTTT. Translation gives CASSSAGQSVQPQHF.

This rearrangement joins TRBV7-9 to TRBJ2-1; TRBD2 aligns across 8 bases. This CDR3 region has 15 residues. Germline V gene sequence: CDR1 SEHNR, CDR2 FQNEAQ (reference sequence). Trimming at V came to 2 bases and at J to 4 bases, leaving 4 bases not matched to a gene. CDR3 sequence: CASSLSGSRYNEQFF. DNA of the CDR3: TGTGCCAGCAGCTTAAGCGGGAGTAGATACAATGAGCAGTTCTTC. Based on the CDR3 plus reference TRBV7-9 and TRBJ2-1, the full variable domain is DTGVSQNPRHKITKRGQNVTFRCDPISEHNRLYWYRQTLGQGPEFLTYFQNEAQLEKSRLLSDRFSAERPKGSFSTLEIQRTEQGDSAMYLCASSLSGSRYNEQFFGPGTRLTVL.

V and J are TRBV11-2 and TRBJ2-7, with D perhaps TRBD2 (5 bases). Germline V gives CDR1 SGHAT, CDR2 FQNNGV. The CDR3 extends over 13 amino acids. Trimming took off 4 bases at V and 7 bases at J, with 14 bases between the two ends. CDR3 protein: CASSSRRAGEQYF. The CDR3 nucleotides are TGTGCCAGCAGCTCGAGGCGGGCTGGAGAGCAGTACTTC.

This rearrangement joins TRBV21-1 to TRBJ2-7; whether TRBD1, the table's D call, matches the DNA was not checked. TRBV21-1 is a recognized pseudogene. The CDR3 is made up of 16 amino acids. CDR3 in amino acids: CASRGELDSPGYEQYF. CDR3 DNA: TGTGCCAGCAGAGGGGAACTGGACAGTCCCGGCTACGAGCAGTACTTC.

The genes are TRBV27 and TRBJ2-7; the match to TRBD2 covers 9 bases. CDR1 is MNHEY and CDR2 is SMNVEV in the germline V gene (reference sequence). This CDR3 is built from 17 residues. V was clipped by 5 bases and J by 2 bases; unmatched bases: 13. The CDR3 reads CASSRTSATTSPYEQYF. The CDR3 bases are TGTGCCAGCAGTAGGACTAGCGCGACGACCTCACCCTACGAGCAGTACTTC.

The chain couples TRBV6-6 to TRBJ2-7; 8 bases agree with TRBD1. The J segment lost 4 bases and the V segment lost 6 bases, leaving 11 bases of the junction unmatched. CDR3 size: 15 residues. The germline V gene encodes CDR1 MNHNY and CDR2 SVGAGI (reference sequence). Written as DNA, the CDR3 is TGTGCCAGCAGCTACCCCGGACAGGGTAGGTACGAGCAGTACTTC. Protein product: CASSYPGQGRYEQYF.

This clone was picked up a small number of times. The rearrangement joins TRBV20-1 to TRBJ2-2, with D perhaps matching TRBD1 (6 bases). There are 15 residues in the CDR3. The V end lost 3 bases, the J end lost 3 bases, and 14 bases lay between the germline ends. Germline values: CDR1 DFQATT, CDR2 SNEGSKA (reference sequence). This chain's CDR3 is CSASDPGQDTGELFF. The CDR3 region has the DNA TGCAGTGCTAGTGATCCGGGACAAGACACCGGGGAGCTGTTTTTT.

This CDR3 reads CASSQSEVGELFF. DNA for the CDR3: TGTGCCAGCAGCCAATCAGAGGTCGGGGAGCTGTTTTTT. The J gene is TRBJ2-2, the V gene TRBV16; D is ambiguous. Per the germline V gene, CDR1 is KGHSY and CDR2 is FQNENV. The CDR3 runs to 13 residues. V was shortened by 0 bases and J by 7 bases, with 6 bases between the two germline ends.

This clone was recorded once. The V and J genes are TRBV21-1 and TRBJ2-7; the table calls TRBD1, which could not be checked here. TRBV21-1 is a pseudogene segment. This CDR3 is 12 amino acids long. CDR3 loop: CATSGQSDEQYF. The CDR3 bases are TGTGCCACTTCGGGACAATCGGACGAGCAGTACTTC.

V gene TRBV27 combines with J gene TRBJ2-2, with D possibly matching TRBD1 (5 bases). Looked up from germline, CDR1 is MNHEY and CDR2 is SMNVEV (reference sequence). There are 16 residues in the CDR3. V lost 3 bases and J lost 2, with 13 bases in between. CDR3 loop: CASSFQGVVNTGELFF. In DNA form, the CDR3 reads TGTGCCAGCAGTTTTCAAGGGGTCGTAAACACCGGGGAGCTGTTTTTT.

CDR3 in DNA: TGTGCCAGCAGCTCACCGGGACACCCATCCTACGAGCAGTACTTC. Translation gives CASSSPGHPSYEQYF. The genes are TRBV7-9 and TRBJ2-7; possibly TRBD1 for D (6 bases). CDR3 length equals 15 residues. Trimming took off 4 bases at V and 1 base at J, with 14 bases between the two ends. Germline CDR1 is SEHNR and CDR2 is FQNEAQ (reference sequence).

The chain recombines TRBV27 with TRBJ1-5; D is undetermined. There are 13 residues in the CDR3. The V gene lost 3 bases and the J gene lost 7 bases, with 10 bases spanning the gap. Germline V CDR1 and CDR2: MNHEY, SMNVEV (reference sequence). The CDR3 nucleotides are TGTGCCAGCAGTTTGGCCCGGGAACAGCCCCAGCATTTT. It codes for CASSLAREQPQHF.

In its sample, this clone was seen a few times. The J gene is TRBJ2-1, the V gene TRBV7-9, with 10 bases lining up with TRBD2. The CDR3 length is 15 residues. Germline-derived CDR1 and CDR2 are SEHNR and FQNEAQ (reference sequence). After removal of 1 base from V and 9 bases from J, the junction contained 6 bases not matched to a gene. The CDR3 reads CASSLVSGRTSEQFF. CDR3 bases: TGTGCCAGCAGCTTAGTTAGCGGGAGGACGAGTGAGCAGTTCTTC.

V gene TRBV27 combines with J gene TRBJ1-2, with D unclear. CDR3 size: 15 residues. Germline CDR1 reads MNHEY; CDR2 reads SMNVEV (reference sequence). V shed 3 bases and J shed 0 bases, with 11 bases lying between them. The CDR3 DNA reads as TGTGCCAGCAGTTTTTCGGTGATAACTAACTATGGCTACACCTTC. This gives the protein CASSFSVITNYGYTF.